The present T cell receptor (beta chain) was sequenced within a study of blood T cell repertoires in COVID-19. The CDR3 has 17 amino acids. V gave up 0 bases and J gave up 4 bases; unmatched junction bases: 10. The germline V gene has CDR1 SNHLY and CDR2 FYNNEI. TCRdb's copy holds only in-frame clones and misses some; the assay was immunoSEQ multiplex PCR. The sample records 65,000 to 100,000 clones, 70% to 90% being singletons. The V call is TRBV2, the J call TRBJ2-5; 8 bases are shared with TRBD1. This TCR came from a woman of 80 years or more with acute or convalescent COVID-19. The specimen sequenced was peripheral blood. The DNA for the CDR3 is TGTGCCAGCAGTGAAGCGTTTCCAGGGGGCGCGGGAGAGACCCAGTACTTC. Translating it yields CASSEAFPGGAGETQYF.